This TCR beta chain was found in a study of blood T cell repertoires in COVID-19 (dated by TCRdb to the early 2020s). Describing the broader study: The collaborator samples originated in the United States, Italy and Spain and spanned the acute and convalescent phases of COVID-19. The material from the prospective study consisted of cDNA or gDNA derived from T cells, B-cell-depleted T cells, or PBMCs. The dataset comprised deeply sampled blood TCRbeta repertoires from subjects exposed to, actively infected with, or recovered from COVID-19. A freely available public database, intended as a resource for researchers studying the immune response to SARS-CoV-2, is where the repertoires were released. Samples were obtained from the ongoing ImmuneRACE study (first 160 participants) and from some 1,300 subjects provided by 6 global collaborators. Nearly every sample came with metadata listing a de-identified subject ID, COVID-19 status, age in years and sex. Where available, HLA class I and class II types were taken from metadata supplied by the sample provider and were not determined by assay-based typing.

Whole blood was collected in K2EDTA tubes by collaborating institutions according to the institutions' own protocols. For TCRbeta analysis, collaborators shipped samples in one of three forms: frozen whole blood, isolated PBMCs, or DNA extracted from either of those sample types. What the work shows at the level of the full study, not this receptor alone: How much clinical and demographic metadata was included differed by source and by participant, and the metadata was provided uncurated.

The CDR3 runs 16 residues from the cysteine to the phenylalanine. Only CDR3 DNA remains: 48 bases, in frame from the first base. From a lookup of the germline V gene, CDR1 and CDR2 are SGDLS and YYNGEE. V and J are trimmed by 0 bases and 5 bases, and the gene matches miss 5 bases of the junction. The immunoSEQ Assay, a bias-controlled multiplex PCR, was used to amplify TCRbeta CDR3 regions from genomic DNA. In the authors' own workflow: The number of nucleated cells in each sample was estimated by amplification of reference gene primers within the assay. To quantify the absolute abundance of each unique TCRbeta CDR3 rearrangement, sequence reads were collapsed and filtered. For each sample, productive Simpson clonality was calculated by taking the square root of Simpson's diversity index across productive rearrangements. TCRdb's version of the immuneACCESS table is confined to in-frame rearrangements and falls short of the full clone set. An unresolved V gene accounts for under half of the shortfall where checked; the remainder is of unknown origin. The V and J calls and the clone size are those of that table, but D and trimming were determined from the DNA. Counted in this sample were 55,000 to 65,000 clones; about 86% of them appeared once. The leading ten clones occupy approximately 4.3% of the sample.

Details on this clone: The specificity of this receptor is unknown. Per-base quality was not reported, and no clone a single base away is much larger than it.

Sequencing was carried out using peripheral blood. This clonotype was sampled from a man aged 55 to 70 with acute or convalescent COVID-19. In this chain, TRBV9 is recombined with TRBJ2-1; the junction holds 10 bases that match TRBD2. This receptor carries the CDR3 CASSVAPLAGDNEQFF. In nucleotides, the sequence is TGTGCCAGCAGCGTAGCTCCGCTAGCGGGGGACAATGAGCAGTTCTTC.